This TCR beta chain emerged from a study of blood T cells in healthy people across ages (dated by TCRdb to about 2015). General notes on the study: In model experiments, template switching captured roughly one uniquely barcoded TCR beta cDNA molecule for every two T cells. Age-related changes in TCR beta repertoire diversity were measured in the study by deep sequencing normalized with unique cDNA molecular identifiers. The donors were divided into four age groups: young (average approximately 16 years), middle-aged (over 35), aged (approximately 62) and long-lived (about 79). To avoid experimental bias, donors of different ages were distributed randomly across sequencing lanes. Using the same blood draw, the study looked at two additional independent replicas of 1 million unique cDNA reads for two donors, one aged 18 to 29 and the other aged 80 or older. Broader findings and caveats from the paper: Estimates of total diversity based on one million sequenced T cells were regarded as lower bounds and as underestimates. Because the CMV infection status of the donors was unknown, age-related changes in expanded clonotypes may potentially have been confounded. Compared with the aged group, the long-lived group had more naive CD4+ T cells, fewer expanded clones and increased TCR diversity, suggesting age selection. Bulk unsorted PBMC profiling prevented conclusive comparison of naive and antigen-experienced compartments. There was a strong correlation between observed TCR beta diversity and the percentage of naive T cells measured by flow cytometry. As age increased, observed TCR beta diversity per million T cells dropped in a roughly linear way, and a significant reduction was already evident by age 40.

Comments on this clonotype: Its target antigen remains unknown. Base qualities are not at hand, and no much larger clone is one base apart.

Donors were 39 systemically healthy Caucasian individuals from Russia aged roughly 6 to 100 years. Each donor gave 8.5 to 10 milliliters of peripheral blood, collected into EDTA-treated Vacutainer tubes. Ficoll-Paque density-gradient centrifugation was used to isolate PBMCs, with at least 6 million per sample. Trizol reagent was used to extract total RNA from PBMCs, with at least 6 micrograms per sample. For every donor, flow cytometry on a PBMC aliquot measured the percentage of naive CD45RAhigh/CD27high T cells. The library was built by means of 5' RACE. Data came from an Illumina HiSeq 2500. A second PCR of 7 to 11 cycles was run with a J-beta primer mix and a sample-barcoded 5' primer. A unique molecular identifier was introduced onto each TCR beta cDNA molecule by a template-switch 5' adaptor carrying 12 random nucleotides. Each sample yielded at least 2.5 million CDR3-containing paired-end reads. First-strand cDNA was synthesized from all RNA with the Mint cDNA synthesis kit, primed by a TRBC-specific oligonucleotide. Following uracil-DNA glycosylase treatment, all cDNA underwent a first 18-cycle PCR with the universal primers M1SS and BC2_uni_R. Turning to the authors' computational methods: Each sample was normalized by randomly selecting 1 million high-quality reads, each carrying a distinct molecular identifier. Reads with shared molecular identifiers were discarded instead of being binned into consensus sequences. MiTCR, run with a Q25 quality threshold and the strictest error-elimination algorithm, handled CDR3 identification, clonotype clustering and error correction. A nonparametric unseen species model with Euler transformation was used to estimate lower-bound total TCR beta diversity. TCRdb reprocessing: public reads trimmed at Q25 with fastp, clones called with MiXCR, in-frame beta chains kept. Every distinct CDR3 protein forms one entry, paired with its most common genes and DNA. The V and J calls here are based on TCRdb, not the publication. Within this sample are over 1,200,000 distinct CDR3 sequences, with approximately 59% of them counted one time only. The ten biggest clones cover 6.5% to 8% of the sample.

Sequenced: blood. The receptor was derived from a young man in good health.

The nucleotide sequence is TGTGCCAGCTCACCGGACAGGGGATCATATGACACTGAAGCTTTCTTT. Its product reads: CASSPDRGSYDTEAFF. The chain is encoded by TRBV18 joined to TRBJ1-1, with 9 central nucleotides matching TRBD1. The CDR3 goes from the cysteine to the phenylalanine over 16 residues. Solely the CDR3 DNA is kept, with 48 bases framed from the first base. Trimming takes 3 bases off V and 3 bases off J; junction bases not matched to a gene: 8. CDR1 is given as KGHSH and CDR2 as LQKENI, both from the germline V gene.